Sequencing of this TCR beta chain was carried out in a study of OX40 agonist ivuxolimab in advanced cancers. Whole-study findings and limits: Individuals who were partial responders at 0.1-3.0 mg/kg had clonal expansion that ranked among the lowest. CD8+ T cells averaged more expanded clones than CD4+. Clonal expansion by week 6 occurred in CD4+ and CD8+ blood T cells (at 0.1 to 3.0 mg/kg).

A note on this clone: Its antigen is unknown.

From germline, CDR1 is MNHEY and CDR2 SVGAGI. The ends lost 6 bases at V and 4 bases at J; junction bases unmatched: 4. CDR3 length: 15 residues. Method: immunoSEQ multiplex PCR; TCRdb's copy keeps in-frame clones and lacks some. The sample has some 7,900 clones, around 75% seen once; the top ten hold 17%. The genes are TRBV6-5 and TRBJ2-7; 15 bases are shared with TRBD2. This TCR was recovered from an adult with an advanced solid tumor such as melanoma, head and neck, liver or kidney cancer. The sample here was CD4+ or CD8+ T cells sorted from blood, taken in a trial of the OX40 agonist ivuxolimab. CDR3 nucleotide sequence: TGTGCCAGCAGCTCCGGACTAGCGGGGGGGTACGAGCAGTACTTC. This sequence encodes CASSSGLAGGYEQYF.